The 11 T cell receptor beta chains in this list originate from one sample, sequenced in a study of graft-versus-host responses after intestinal transplantation. Method: immunoSEQ multiplex PCR; TCRdb's copy keeps in-frame clones and lacks some. The data contain 95,000 to 150,000 clones, approximately 95% of them singletons. The antigens for these receptors are not known. The starting material was unstimulated CD4+ T cells sorted from spleen or lymph node cells, obtained before intestinal transplant. These receptors came from a human donor who received an intestinal transplant.

The chain joins TRBV14 to TRBJ1-1; D is perhaps TRBD1 (6 bases). The germline V gene has CDR1 SGHDN and CDR2 FVKESK. The CDR3 consists of 15 residues. The germline V and J ends were trimmed by 0 bases and 4 bases, with 12 bases remaining between them. In DNA form, the CDR3 reads TGTGCCAGCAGCCAAGATTCGTCGGGGGCCACTGAAGCTTTCTTT. It translates to CASSQDSSGATEAFF.

The gene calls are TRBV12-5 and TRBJ2-5; 8 nucleotides agree with TRBD1. After removal of 0 bases from V and 5 bases from J, the junction contained 14 bases not matched to a gene. Germline values: CDR1 LGHNT, CDR2 FRNRAP. The CDR3 is 18 amino acids. CDR3 region: CASGLVDGTGTRGETQYF. In DNA form, the CDR3 reads TGTGCTAGTGGTTTGGTTGACGGGACAGGAACCAGGGGGGAGACCCAGTACTTC.

The genes are TRBV5-6 and TRBJ2-7, with D possibly called TRBD1 or TRBD2 (5 bases each). Trimming took off 6 bases at V and 5 bases at J, with 21 bases between the two ends. This CDR3 is built from 15 residues. The V gene's germline CDR1 is SGHDT and CDR2 YYEEEE. The CDR3 DNA sequence: TGTGCCAGCACCACCCTGGCCGGGGCAGGGAACGAGCAGTACTTC. It is translated as CASTTLAGAGNEQYF.

Regarding this clone: Other DNA sequences in the same sample also yield this CDR3. The rearrangement joins TRBV5-1 to TRBJ2-5; no firm D call. V lost 0 bases and J lost 5, with 5 bases in between. In germline, CDR1 is SGHRS, CDR2 YFSETQ. This CDR3 is built from 12 residues. DNA for the CDR3: TGCGCCAGCAGCTTGGGGTTGGAGACCCAGTACTTC. This gives the protein CASSLGLETQYF. The full variable domain, in which reference TRBV5-1 and TRBJ2-5 provide the parts outside the CDR3, is KAGVTQTPRYLIKTRGQQVTLSCSPISGHRSVSWYQQTPGQGLQFLFEYFSETQRNKGNFPGRFSGRQFSNSRSEMNVSTLELGDSALYLCASSLGLETQYFGPGTRLLVL.

The rearrangement joins TRBV19 to TRBJ2-7; a weak D match, TRBD2 (5 bases). The CDR3 is made up of 14 amino acids. V was shortened by 3 bases and J by 7 bases, with 16 bases between the two germline ends. The germline gives CDR1 LNHDA, CDR2 SQIVND (reference sequence). The CDR3 DNA is TGTGCCAGTAGTATGCGGGCAGGCCGGGTAGAGCAGTACTTC. It specifies CASSMRAGRVEQYF.

The rearrangement uses TRBV6-5 and TRBJ1-3; D call uncertain. From germline, CDR1 is MNHEY and CDR2 SVGAGI. Trimming removed 5 bases at V and 3 bases at J, with 8 bases between. The CDR3 has 13 residues. CDR3 in amino acids: CASSQTNGNTIYF. For the CDR3, the DNA is TGTGCCAGCAGTCAGACAAATGGAAACACCATATATTTT.

This chain uses TRBV6-5 with TRBJ2-7, with TRBD2 matching 7 bases. The CDR3 is 16 amino acids. J lost 2 bases, V lost 3 bases, and 10 bases had no gene match. Germline CDR1 and CDR2: MNHEY and SVGAGI. The CDR3 is CASSYQGTIGPYEQYF. CDR3 coding DNA: TGTGCCAGCAGTTATCAAGGGACTATCGGCCCCTACGAGCAGTACTTC.

The chain couples TRBV10-2 to TRBJ2-7; 7 nucleotides agree with TRBD1. This CDR3 region has 13 residues. CDR1 is WSHSY, CDR2 SAAADI, per germline. After removal of 8 bases from V and 5 bases from J, the junction contained 9 bases not matched to a gene. The DNA for the CDR3 is TGCGCCAGCGGACACAGGGGCAGGCACGAGCAGTACTTC. It yields the protein CASGHRGRHEQYF.

The rearrangement links TRBV6-5 to TRBJ2-7, with 8 bases aligning to TRBD2. The germline V gene has CDR1 MNHEY and CDR2 SVGAGI. This CDR3 is built from 14 residues. The trim removed 6 bases at V and 2 bases at J, leaving 6 bases unmatched. In DNA form, the CDR3 reads TGTGCCAGCAGCCGACTAGCGTTTACCTACGAGCAGTACTTC. Encoded protein: CASSRLAFTYEQYF.

The V and J genes are TRBV7-3 and TRBJ2-1, with 10 bases that match TRBD2. J lost 0 bases, V lost 4 bases, and 15 bases had no gene match. CDR1 is SGHTA and CDR2 is FQGTGA in the germline V gene. The CDR3 runs to 20 residues. The CDR3 DNA reads TGTGCCAGCAGCTCACGACCTAGCGGGAGCTTTGTCTCCTCCTACAATGAGCAGTTCTTC. Protein sequence: CASSSRPSGSFVSSYNEQFF.

The chain links TRBV6-1 to TRBJ1-1; D might be TRBD1 (6 bases). Germline V gives CDR1 MNHNS, CDR2 SASEGT. V lost 1 base and J 4 bases, leaving 13 bases between the germline ends. This CDR3 is built from 15 residues. In DNA form, the CDR3 reads TGTGCCAGCAGTGAAGTAGGGGGTGCGGCCACTGAAGCTTTCTTT. Its translation is CASSEVGGAATEAFF.